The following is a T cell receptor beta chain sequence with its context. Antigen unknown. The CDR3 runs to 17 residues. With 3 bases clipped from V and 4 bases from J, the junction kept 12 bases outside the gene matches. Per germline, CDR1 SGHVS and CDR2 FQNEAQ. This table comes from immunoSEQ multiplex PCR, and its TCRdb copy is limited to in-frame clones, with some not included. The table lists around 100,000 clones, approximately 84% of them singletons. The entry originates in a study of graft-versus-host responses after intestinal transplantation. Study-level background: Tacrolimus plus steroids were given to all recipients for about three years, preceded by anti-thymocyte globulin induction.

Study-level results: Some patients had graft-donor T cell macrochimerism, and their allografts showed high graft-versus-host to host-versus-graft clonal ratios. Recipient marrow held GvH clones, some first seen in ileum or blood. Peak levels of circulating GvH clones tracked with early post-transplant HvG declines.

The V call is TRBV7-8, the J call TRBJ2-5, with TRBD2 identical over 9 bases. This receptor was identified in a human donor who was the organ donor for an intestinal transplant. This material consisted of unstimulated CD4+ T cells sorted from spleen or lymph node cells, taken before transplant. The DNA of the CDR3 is TGTGCCAGCAGCTTGTTAAGGACAGCGGGGGGTGTAGAGACCCAGTACTTC. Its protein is CASSLLRTAGGVETQYF.